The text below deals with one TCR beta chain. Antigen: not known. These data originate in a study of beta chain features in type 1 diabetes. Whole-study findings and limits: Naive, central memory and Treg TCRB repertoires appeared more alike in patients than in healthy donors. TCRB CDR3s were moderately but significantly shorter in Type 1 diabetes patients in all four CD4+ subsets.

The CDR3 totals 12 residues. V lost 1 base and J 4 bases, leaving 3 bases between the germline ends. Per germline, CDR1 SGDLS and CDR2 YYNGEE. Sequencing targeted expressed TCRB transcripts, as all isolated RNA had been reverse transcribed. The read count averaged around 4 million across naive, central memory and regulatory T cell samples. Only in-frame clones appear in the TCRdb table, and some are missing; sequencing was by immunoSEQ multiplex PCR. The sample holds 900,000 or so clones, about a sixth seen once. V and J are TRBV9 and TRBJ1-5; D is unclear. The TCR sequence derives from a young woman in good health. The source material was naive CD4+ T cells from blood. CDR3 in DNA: TGTGCCAGCAGCGTATGGAATCAGCCCCAGCATTTT. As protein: CASSVWNQPQHF.